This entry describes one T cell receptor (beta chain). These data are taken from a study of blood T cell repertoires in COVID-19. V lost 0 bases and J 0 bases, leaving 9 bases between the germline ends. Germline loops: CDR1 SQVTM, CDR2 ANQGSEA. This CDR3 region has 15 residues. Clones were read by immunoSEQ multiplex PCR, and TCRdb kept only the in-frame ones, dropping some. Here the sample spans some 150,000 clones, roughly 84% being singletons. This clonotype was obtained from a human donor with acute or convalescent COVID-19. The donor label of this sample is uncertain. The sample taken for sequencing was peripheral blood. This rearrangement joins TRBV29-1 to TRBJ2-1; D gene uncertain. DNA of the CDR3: TGCAGCGTTGAAGAAGCAGCGTACTCCTACAATGAGCAGTTCTTC. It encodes CSVEEAAYSYNEQFF.